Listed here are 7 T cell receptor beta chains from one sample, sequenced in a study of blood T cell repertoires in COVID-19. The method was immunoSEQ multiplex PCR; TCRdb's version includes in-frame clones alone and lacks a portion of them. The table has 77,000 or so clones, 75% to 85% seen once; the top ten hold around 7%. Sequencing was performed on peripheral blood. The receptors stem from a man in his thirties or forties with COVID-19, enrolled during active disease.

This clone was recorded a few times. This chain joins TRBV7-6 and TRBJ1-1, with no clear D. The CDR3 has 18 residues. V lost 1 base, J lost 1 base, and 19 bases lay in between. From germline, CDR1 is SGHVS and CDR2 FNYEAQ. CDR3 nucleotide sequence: TGTGCCAGCAGCTTAGATCCGTCGCGACTACCCGGGAACACTGAAGCTTTCTTT. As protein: CASSLDPSRLPGNTEAFF.

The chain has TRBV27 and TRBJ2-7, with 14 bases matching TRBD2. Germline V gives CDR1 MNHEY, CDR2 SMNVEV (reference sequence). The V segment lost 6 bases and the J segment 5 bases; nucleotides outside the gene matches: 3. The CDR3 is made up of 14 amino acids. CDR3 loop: CASRPGLAGDEQYF. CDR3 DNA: TGTGCCAGCAGACCGGGACTAGCGGGAGACGAGCAGTACTTC.

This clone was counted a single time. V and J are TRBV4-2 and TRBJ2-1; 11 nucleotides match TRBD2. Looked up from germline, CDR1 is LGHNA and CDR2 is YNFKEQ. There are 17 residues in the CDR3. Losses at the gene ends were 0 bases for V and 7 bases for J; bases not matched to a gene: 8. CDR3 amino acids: CASSQDPLAGGGNEQFF. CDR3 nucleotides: TGTGCCAGCAGCCAAGATCCCCTAGCGGGAGGAGGGAATGAGCAGTTCTTC.

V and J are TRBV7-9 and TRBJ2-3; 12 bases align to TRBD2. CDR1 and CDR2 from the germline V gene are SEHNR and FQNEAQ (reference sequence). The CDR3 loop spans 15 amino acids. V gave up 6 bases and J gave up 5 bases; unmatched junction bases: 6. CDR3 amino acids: CASSSSGRALDTQYF. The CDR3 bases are TGTGCCAGCAGTTCTAGCGGGAGGGCCTTAGATACGCAGTATTTT.

The CDR3 reads CASSFKGEGEKLFF. The DNA of the CDR3 is TGTGCCAGCAGCTTTAAAGGGGAGGGCGAAAAACTGTTTTTT. This chain joins TRBV5-4 and TRBJ1-4; TRBD1 might be the D (5 bases). The V end was cut by 2 bases, the J end by 8 bases, with 13 bases between. CDR1 is SGHNT and CDR2 is YYREEE in the germline V gene (reference sequence). There are 14 residues in the CDR3.

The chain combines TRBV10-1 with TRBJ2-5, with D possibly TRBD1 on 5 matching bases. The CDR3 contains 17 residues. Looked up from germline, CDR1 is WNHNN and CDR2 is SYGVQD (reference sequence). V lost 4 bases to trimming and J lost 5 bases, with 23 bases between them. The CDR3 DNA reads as TGCGCCAGCAGTGGTCGGGCGCAGGGTGCATCCGAGGAGACCCAGTACTTC. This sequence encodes CASSGRAQGASEETQYF.

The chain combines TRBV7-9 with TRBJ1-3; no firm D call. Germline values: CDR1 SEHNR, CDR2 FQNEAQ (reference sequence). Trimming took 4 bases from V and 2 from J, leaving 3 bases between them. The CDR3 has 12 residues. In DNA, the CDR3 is TGTGCCAGCAGCTCAACTGGAAACACCATATATTTT. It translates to CASSSTGNTIYF.